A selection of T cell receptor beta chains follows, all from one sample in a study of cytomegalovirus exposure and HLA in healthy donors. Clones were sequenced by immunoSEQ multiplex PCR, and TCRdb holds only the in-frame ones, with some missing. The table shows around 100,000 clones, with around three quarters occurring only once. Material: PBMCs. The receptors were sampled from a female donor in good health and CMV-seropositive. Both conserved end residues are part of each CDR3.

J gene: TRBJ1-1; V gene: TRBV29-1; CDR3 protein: CSVRQLNTEAFF
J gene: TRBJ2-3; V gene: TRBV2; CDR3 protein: CASSFQDRLNTDTQYF
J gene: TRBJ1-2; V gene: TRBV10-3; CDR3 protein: CAISEDTIVRYTF
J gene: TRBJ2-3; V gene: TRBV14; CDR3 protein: CASSLMGGITDTQYF
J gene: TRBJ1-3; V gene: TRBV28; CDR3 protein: CASSPLPGSSGNTIYF
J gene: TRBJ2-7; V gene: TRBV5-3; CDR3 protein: CARIGDRDPYEQYF
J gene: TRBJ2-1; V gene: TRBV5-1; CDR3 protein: CASSLAESGPYNEQFF
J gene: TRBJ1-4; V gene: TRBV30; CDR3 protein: CAWSYGQGNEKLFF
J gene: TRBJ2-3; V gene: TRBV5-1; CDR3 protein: CASSATGFRTDTQYF
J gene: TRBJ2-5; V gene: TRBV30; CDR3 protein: CAWSSGLARKETQYF
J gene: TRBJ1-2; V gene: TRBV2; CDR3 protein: CASSPQVPYYTF
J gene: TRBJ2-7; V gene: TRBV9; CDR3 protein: CASSRQGTLTYEQYF
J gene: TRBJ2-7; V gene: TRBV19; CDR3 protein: CASSDTGQAGYEQYF
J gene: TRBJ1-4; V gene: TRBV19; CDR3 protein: CASSETGQGAREKLFF
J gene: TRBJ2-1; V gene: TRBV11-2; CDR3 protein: CASSSGTGAYNEQFF
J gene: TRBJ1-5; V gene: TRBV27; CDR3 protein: CASSRTEEQPQHF
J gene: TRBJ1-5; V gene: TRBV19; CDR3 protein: CASREIPHSNQPQHF
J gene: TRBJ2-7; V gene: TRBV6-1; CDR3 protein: CASSVRTGAYEQYF